The rows below give T cell receptor beta chains drawn from one sample of a study of blood T cell repertoires in COVID-19. The protocol was immunoSEQ multiplex PCR, while the TCRdb copy is restricted to in-frame clones and leaves out a portion. Here the sample spans 110,000 to 150,000 clones, around nine tenths being singletons. The sample taken for sequencing was peripheral blood. Source of these receptors: a woman between 35 and 50 years old with acute or convalescent COVID-19. Each CDR3 is given with its conserved first and last residue. Each record gives: J gene, clone size, V gene, D gene, CDR3 protein, CDR3 DNA. A D gene is named only where the DNA matches it firmly. Clone size is given for some rows only: seen once, a few or many times, or a class if the clone is expanded.

TRBJ1-2	-	TRBV7-2	-	CASSPDYGYTF	TGTGCCAGCAGCCCGGACTATGGCTACACCTTC
TRBJ1-2	-	TRBV11-2	TRBD1	CASSWGPGQGFPPPYGYTF	TGTGCCAGCAGCTGGGGCCCGGGACAGGGATTTCCCCCCCCCTATGGCTACACCTTC
TRBJ1-1	-	TRBV3-1/TRBV3-2	-	CASSPGGETEAFF	TGTGCCAGCAGTCCCGGGGGGGAAACTGAAGCTTTCTTT
TRBJ2-6	-	TRBV7-9	-	CASSLAPLSGANVLTF	TGTGCCAGCAGCTTAGCGCCACTCTCTGGGGCCAACGTCCTGACTTTC
TRBJ1-6	once	TRBV7-9	-	CASSLGGSSYNSPLHF	TGTGCCAGCAGCTTGGGAGGGAGCTCCTATAATTCACCCCTCCACTTT
TRBJ2-7	-	TRBV27	TRBD1	CASSLRGQGKGEQYF	TGTGCCAGCAGTCTTCGAGGACAGGGAAAGGGCGAGCAGTACTTC
TRBJ1-1	-	TRBV7-2	-	CASSSPPGALNTEAFF	TGTGCCAGCAGCTCACCCCCGGGAGCCCTAAACACTGAAGCTTTCTTT
TRBJ1-1	-	TRBV13	TRBD1	CASSQTGGNTEAFF	TGTGCCAGCAGCCAGACAGGGGGGAACACTGAAGCTTTCTTT
TRBJ2-1	once	TRBV19	TRBD2	CASSIASGGNEQFF	TGTGCCAGTAGTATCGCTAGCGGAGGGAATGAGCAGTTCTTC
TRBJ2-2	-	TRBV11-2	-	CASRSTFTGELFF	TGTGCCAGCAGGTCGACTTTTACCGGGGAGCTGTTTTTT
TRBJ1-2	-	TRBV19	-	CASSITGINYGYTF	TGTGCCAGTAGTATAACGGGAATTAACTATGGCTACACCTTC
TRBJ2-7	-	TRBV2	-	CASSRTVRYEQYF	TGTGCCAGCAGTCGGACAGTAAGATACGAGCAGTACTTC
TRBJ2-2	once	TRBV7-8	TRBD2	CASRPLSGSPNTGELFF	TGTGCCAGCAGACCGCTAAGCGGGAGCCCGAACACCGGGGAGCTGTTTTTT
TRBJ2-5	-	TRBV7-3	TRBD2	CASSLLGGKQETQYF	TGTGCCAGCAGCCTCCTGGGAGGGAAGCAAGAGACCCAGTACTTC
TRBJ2-1	-	TRBV4-1	-	CASSLHGREYNEQFF	TGCGCCAGCAGCCTTCACGGCCGGGAATACAATGAGCAGTTCTTC
TRBJ2-1	-	TRBV6-5	TRBD2	CASSHRTSGSREQFF	TGTGCCAGCAGTCACAGGACTAGCGGGAGCCGTGAGCAGTTCTTC
TRBJ2-3	-	TRBV24-1	-	CATSDWPRGDTQYF	TGTGCCACCAGTGACTGGCCTAGGGGAGATACGCAGTATTTT
TRBJ2-5	-	TRBV20-1	-	CSADIQETQYF	TGCAGTGCCGACATACAAGAGACCCAGTACTTC
TRBJ1-1	-	TRBV14	-	CASSQIGRDTEAFF	TGTGCCAGCAGCCAAATTGGGAGAGACACTGAAGCTTTCTTT